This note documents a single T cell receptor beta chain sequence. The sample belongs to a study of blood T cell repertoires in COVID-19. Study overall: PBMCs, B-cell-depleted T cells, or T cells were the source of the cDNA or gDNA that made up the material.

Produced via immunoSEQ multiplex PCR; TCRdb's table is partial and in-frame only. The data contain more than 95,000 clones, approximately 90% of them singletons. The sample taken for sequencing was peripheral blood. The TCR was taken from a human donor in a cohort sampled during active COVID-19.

The chain's CDR3 is CASSLDTNTEAFF. CDR3 coding DNA: TGTGCCAGCAGCTTAGACACGAACACTGAAGCTTTCTTT. V and J are TRBV7-9 and TRBJ1-1, with unresolved D. Germline CDR1 is SEHNR and CDR2 is FQNEAQ (reference sequence). The CDR3 covers 13 residues. The V gene lost 1 base and the J gene lost 1 base, with 4 bases spanning the gap.